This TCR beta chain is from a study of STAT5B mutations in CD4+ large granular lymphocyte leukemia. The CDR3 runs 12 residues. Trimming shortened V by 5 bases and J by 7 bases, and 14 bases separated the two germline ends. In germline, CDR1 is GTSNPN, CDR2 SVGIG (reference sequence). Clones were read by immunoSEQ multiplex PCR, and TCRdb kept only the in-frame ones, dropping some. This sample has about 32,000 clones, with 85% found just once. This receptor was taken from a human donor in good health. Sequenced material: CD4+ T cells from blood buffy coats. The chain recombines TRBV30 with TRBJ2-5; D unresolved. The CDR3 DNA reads TGTGCCTGGGGCCAGCAAGTGGGGACCCAGTACTTC. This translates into CAWGQQVGTQYF.